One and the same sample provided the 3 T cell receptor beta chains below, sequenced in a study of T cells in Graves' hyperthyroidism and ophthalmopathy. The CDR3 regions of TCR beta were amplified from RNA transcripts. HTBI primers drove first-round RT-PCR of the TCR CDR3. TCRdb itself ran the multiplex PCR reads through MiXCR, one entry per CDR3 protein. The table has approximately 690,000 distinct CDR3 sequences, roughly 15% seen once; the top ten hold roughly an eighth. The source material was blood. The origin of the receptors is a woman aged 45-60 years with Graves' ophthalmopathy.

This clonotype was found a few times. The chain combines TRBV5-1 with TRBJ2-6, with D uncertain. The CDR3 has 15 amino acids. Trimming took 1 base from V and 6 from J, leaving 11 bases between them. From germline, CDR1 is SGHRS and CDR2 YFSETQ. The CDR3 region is CASSLRLTEANVLTF. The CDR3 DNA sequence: TGCGCCAGCAGCTTGAGACTCACTGAGGCCAACGTCCTGACTTTC.

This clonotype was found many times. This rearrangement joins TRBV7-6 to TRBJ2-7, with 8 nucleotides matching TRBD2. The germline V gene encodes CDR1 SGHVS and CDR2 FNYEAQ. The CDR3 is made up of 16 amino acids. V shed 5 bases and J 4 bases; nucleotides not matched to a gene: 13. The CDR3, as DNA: TGTGCCAGCAGCAAATACAGCGGGAGTGGACTGTACGAGCAGTACTTC. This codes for CASSKYSGSGLYEQYF.

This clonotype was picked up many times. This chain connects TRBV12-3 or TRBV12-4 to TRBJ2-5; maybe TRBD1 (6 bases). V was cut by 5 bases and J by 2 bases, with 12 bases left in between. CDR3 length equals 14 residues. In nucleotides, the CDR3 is TGTGCCAGCAGTCTCGACAGGAATCAAGAGACCCAGTACTTC. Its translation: CASSLDRNQETQYF.